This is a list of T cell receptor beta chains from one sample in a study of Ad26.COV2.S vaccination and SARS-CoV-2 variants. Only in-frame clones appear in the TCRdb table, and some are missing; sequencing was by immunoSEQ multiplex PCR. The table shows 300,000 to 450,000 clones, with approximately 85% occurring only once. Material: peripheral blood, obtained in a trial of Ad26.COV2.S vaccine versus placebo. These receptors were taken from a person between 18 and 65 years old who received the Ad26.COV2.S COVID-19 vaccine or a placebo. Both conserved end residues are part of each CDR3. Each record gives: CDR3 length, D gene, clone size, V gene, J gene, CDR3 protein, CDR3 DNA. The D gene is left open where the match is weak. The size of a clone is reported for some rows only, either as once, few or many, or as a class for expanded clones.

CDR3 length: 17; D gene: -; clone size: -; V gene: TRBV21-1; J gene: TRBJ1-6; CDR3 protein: CASSNAGLSSYNSPLHF; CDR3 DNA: TGTGCCAGCAGCAACGCAGGCCTCAGCTCCTATAATTCACCCCTCCACTTT
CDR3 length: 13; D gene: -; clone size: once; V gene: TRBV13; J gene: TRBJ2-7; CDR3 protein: CASSWGDTYEQYF; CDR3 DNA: TGTGCCAGCAGCTGGGGGGATACCTACGAGCAGTACTTC
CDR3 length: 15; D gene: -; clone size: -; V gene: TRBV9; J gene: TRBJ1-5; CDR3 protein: CASSKEPGRNQPQHF; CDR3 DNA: TGTGCCAGCAGCAAGGAGCCAGGGCGCAATCAGCCCCAGCATTTT
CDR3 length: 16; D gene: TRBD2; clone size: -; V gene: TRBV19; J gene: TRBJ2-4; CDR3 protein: CASKALAGGPLDIQYF; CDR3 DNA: TGTGCCAGTAAGGCGCTAGCGGGAGGGCCTCTGGACATTCAGTACTTC
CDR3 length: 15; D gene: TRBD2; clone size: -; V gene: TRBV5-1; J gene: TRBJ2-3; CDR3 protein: CASSFSGGMPDTQYF; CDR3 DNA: TGCGCCAGCAGCTTTAGCGGGGGGATGCCAGATACGCAGTATTTT
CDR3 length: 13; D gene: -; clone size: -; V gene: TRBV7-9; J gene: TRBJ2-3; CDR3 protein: CASPARVGDTQYF; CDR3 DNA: TGTGCCAGCCCAGCGAGGGTTGGAGATACGCAGTATTTT
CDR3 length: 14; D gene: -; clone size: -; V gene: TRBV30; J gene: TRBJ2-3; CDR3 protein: CAWSPGRGADTQYF; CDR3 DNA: TGTGCCTGGAGCCCTGGAAGGGGCGCAGATACGCAGTATTTT
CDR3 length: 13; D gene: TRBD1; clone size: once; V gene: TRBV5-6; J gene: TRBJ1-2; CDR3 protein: CASSFQGVYGYTF; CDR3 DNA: TGTGCCAGCAGCTTCCAGGGGGTCTATGGCTACACCTTC
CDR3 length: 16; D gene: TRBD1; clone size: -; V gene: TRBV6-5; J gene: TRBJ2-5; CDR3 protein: CASSYVGQGFGETQYF; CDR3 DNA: TGTGCCAGCAGTTACGTCGGACAGGGGTTTGGCGAGACCCAGTACTTC
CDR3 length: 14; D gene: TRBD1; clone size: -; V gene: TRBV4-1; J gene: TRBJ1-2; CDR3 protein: CASSQDRGDYGYTF; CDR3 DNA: TGCGCCAGCAGCCAAGACAGGGGGGACTATGGCTACACCTTC
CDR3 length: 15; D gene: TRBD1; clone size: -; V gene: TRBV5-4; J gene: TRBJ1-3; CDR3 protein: CASSVPGGAENTIYF; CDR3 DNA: TGTGCCAGCAGCGTCCCAGGGGGCGCGGAAAACACCATATATTTT
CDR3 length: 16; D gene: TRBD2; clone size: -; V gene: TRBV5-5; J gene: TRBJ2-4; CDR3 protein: CASSSESWAGRDIQYF; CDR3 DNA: TGTGCCAGCAGCTCAGAAAGCTGGGCGGGGAGGGACATTCAGTACTTC
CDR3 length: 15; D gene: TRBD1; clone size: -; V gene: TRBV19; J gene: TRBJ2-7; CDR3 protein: CASSTMGGQDYEQYF; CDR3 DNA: TGTGCCAGTAGTACGATGGGGGGACAGGACTACGAGCAGTACTTC
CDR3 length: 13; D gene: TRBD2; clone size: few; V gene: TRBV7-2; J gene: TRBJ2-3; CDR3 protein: CASSPGLAITQYF; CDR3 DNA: TGTGCCAGCAGCCCGGGACTAGCAATTACGCAGTATTTT
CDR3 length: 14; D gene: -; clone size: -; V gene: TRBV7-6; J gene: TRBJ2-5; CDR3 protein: CASSLFDSTETQYF; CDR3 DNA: TGTGCCAGCAGCTTATTCGATTCGACCGAGACCCAGTACTTC
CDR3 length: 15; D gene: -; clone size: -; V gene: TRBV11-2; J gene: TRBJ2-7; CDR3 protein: CASSPPGGGAYEQYF; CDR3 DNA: TGTGCCAGCAGCCCCCCGGGAGGGGGCGCCTACGAGCAGTACTTC
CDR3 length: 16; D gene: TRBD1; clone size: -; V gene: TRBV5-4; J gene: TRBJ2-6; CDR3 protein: CASSSGQVGGANVLTF; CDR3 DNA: TGTGCCAGCAGCTCGGGACAGGTTGGTGGGGCCAACGTCCTGACTTTC
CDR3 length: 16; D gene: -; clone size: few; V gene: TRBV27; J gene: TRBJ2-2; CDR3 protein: CATGQSVMRDTGELFF; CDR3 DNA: TGTGCCACCGGACAGAGTGTAATGAGGGACACCGGGGAGCTGTTTTTT
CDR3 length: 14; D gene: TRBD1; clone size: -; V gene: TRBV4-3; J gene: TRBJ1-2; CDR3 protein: CASSQGGEYYGYTF; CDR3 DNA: TGCGCCAGCAGTCAGGGGGGAGAATACTATGGCTACACCTTC
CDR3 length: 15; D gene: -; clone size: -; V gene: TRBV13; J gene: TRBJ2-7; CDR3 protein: CASSFPSGGHYEQYF; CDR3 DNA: TGTGCCAGCAGCTTCCCTTCTGGGGGACACTACGAGCAGTACTTC
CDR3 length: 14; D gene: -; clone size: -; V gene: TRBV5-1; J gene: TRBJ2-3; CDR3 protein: CASSLEVLTDTQYF; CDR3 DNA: TGCGCCAGCAGCTTGGAGGTCCTCACAGATACGCAGTATTTT
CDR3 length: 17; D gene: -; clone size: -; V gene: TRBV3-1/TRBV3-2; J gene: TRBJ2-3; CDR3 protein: CASSQEGTRQMADTQYF; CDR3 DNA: TGTGCCAGCAGCCAAGAAGGCACCCGTCAGATGGCAGATACGCAGTATTTT
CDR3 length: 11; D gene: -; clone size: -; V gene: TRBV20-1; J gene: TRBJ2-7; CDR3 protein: CSARENYEQYF; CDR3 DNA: TGCAGTGCTAGGGAAAACTACGAGCAGTACTTC
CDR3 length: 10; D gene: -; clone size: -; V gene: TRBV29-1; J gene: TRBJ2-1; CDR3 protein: CSAWRGQQFF; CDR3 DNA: TGCAGCGCGTGGCGCGGACAGCAGTTCTTC
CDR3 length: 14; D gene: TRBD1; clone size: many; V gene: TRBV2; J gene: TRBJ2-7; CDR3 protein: CASSRQGSFNEQYF; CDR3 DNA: TGTGCCAGCAGTCGACAGGGTTCCTTCAACGAGCAGTACTTC
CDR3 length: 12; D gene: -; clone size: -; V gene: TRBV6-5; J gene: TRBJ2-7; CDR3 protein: CASGVSSYEQYF; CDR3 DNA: TGTGCCAGCGGCGTCAGCTCCTACGAGCAGTACTTC
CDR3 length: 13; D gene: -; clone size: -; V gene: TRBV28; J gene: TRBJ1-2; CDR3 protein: CASSGPLSYGYTF; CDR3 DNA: TGTGCCAGCAGTGGGCCATTAAGCTATGGCTACACCTTC
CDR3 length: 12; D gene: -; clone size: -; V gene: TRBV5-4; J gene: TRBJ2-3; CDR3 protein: CASSEITDTQYF; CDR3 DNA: TGTGCCAGCAGCGAGATCACAGATACGCAGTATTTT
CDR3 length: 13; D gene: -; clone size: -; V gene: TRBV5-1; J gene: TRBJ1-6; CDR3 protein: CASSLAGVSPLHF; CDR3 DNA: TGCGCCAGCAGCTTGGCAGGGGTTTCACCCCTCCACTTT
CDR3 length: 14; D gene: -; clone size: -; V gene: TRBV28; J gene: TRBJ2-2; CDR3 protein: CASSPSWETGELFF; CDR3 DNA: TGTGCCAGCAGTCCTAGCTGGGAGACCGGGGAGCTGTTTTTT
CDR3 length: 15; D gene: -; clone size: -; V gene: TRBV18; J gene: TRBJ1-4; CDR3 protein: CASSPPALFNEKLFF; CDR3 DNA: TGTGCCAGCTCACCACCTGCTCTATTTAATGAAAAACTGTTTTTT
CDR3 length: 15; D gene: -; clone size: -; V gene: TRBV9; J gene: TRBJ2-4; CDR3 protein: CASSVGGSAKNIQYF; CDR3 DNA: TGTGCCAGCAGCGTCGGGGGTTCGGCCAAAAACATTCAGTACTTC
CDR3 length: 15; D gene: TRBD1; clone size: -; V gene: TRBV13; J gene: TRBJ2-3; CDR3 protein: CASSLEAGGKDTQYF; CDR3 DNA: TGTGCCAGCAGCTTAGAGGCAGGGGGCAAAGATACGCAGTATTTT
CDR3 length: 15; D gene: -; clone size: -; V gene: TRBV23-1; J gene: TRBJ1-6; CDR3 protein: CASSRPGPFNSPLHF; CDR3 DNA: TGCGCCAGCAGTCGACCGGGACCCTTTAATTCACCCCTCCACTTT
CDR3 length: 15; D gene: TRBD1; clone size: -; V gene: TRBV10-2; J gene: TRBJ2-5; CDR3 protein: CASSGETGKIRDQYF; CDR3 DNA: TGCGCCAGCAGCGGAGAGACAGGGAAGATTCGTGACCAGTACTTC
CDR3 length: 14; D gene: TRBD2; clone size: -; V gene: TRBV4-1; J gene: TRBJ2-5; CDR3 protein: CASRTGTSGGIEYF; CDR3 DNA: TGCGCCAGCAGAACCGGGACTAGCGGGGGGATAGAGTACTTC
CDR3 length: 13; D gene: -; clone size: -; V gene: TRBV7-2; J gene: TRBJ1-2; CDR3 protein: CASSFMGAYGYTF; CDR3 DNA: TGTGCCAGCAGCTTTATGGGGGCCTATGGCTACACCTTC
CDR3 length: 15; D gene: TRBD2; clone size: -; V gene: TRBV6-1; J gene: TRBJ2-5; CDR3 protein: CASSERAGDQETQYF; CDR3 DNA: TGTGCCAGCAGTGAACGTGCGGGAGACCAAGAGACCCAGTACTTC
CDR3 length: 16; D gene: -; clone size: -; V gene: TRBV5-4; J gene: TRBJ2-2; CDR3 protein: CASSPTPGQNTGELFF; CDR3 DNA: TGTGCCAGCAGCCCCACACCTGGACAGAACACCGGGGAGCTGTTTTTT
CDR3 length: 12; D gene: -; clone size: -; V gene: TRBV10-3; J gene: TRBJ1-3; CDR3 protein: CAISKNENTIYF; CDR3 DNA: TGTGCCATCAGTAAAAATGAAAACACCATATATTTT
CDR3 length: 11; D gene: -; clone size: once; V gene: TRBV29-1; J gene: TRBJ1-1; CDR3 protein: CSVRRGTEAFF; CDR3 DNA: TGCAGCGTTCGCAGGGGAACTGAAGCTTTCTTT
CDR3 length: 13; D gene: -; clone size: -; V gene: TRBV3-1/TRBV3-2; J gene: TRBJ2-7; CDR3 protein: CASSRDPKYEQYF; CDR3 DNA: TGTGCCAGCAGCCGGGACCCAAAATACGAGCAGTACTTC
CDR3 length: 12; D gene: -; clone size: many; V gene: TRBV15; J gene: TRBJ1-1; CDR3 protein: CATSRDNTEAFF; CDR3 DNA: TGTGCCACCAGCAGAGATAACACTGAAGCTTTCTTT
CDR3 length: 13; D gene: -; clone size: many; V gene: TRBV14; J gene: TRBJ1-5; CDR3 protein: CASSQDRGQPQHF; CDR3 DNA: TGTGCCAGCAGCCAAGATAGGGGACAGCCCCAGCATTTT
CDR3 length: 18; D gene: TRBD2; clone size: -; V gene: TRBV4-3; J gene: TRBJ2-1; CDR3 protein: CASSRTSGGGSSYNEQFF; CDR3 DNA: TGCGCCAGCAGCCGGACTAGCGGGGGGGGGAGCTCCTACAATGAGCAGTTCTTC
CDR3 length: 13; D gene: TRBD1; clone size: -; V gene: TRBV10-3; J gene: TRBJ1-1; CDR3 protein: CAISQGAGTEAFF; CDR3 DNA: TGTGCCATCAGTCAGGGGGCGGGCACTGAAGCTTTCTTT
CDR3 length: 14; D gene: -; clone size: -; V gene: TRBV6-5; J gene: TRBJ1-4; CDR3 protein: CASTPSGGGEKLFF; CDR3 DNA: TGTGCCAGCACGCCCTCTGGCGGGGGTGAAAAACTGTTTTTT
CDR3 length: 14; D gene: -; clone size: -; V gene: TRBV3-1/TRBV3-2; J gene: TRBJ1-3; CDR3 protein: CASSQTGPGNTIYF; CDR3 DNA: TGTGCCAGCAGCCAAACCGGACCCGGAAACACCATATATTTT
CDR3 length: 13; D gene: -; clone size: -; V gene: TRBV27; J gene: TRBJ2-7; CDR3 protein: CASSGTQGYEQYF; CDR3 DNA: TGTGCCAGCAGTGGGACCCAAGGGTACGAGCAGTACTTC
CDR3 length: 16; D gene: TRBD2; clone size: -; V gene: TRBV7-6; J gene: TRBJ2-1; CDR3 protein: CASSSPLGRSYNEQFF; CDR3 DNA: TGTGCCAGCAGCTCGCCACTCGGGAGGTCCTACAATGAGCAGTTCTTC
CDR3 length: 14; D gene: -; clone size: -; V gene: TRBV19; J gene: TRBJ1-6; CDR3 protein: CASSIDRGNSPLHF; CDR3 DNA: TGTGCCAGTAGTATAGACAGGGGTAATTCACCCCTCCACTTT
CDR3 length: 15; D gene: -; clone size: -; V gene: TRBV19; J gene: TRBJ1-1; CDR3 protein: CASSSPGDLNTEAFF; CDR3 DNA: TGTGCCAGTAGCTCGCCGGGAGACCTGAACACTGAAGCTTTCTTT
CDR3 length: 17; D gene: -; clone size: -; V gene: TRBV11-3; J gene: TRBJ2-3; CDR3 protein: CASSLDRGTALTDTQYF; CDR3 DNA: TGTGCCAGCAGCTTAGATCGGGGGACCGCGCTCACAGATACGCAGTATTTT